These T cell receptor beta chains were read from a single sample in a study of neoadjuvant nivolumab and ipilimumab in lung cancer. TCRdb keeps only in-frame clones here, not all; method: immunoSEQ multiplex PCR. The top ten clones hold approximately 3.3% of a sample with about 38,000 clones, roughly 87% of them seen once. The specimen was peripheral blood, collected before neoadjuvant nivolumab, alone or with ipilimumab. The receptors here all came from an adult with non-small cell lung cancer. The CDR3 runs from the conserved cysteine through the conserved F or W. D genes are given only for firm matches.

v_call	d_call	j_call	cdr3_length	cdr3_aa
TRBV7-9	-	TRBJ1-3	14	CASSIRGSGNTIYF
TRBV13	TRBD2	TRBJ2-3	16	CASSSRVAGASDTQYF
TRBV7-3	TRBD1	TRBJ2-5	17	CASSVEAGTGGIETQYF
TRBV13	TRBD2	TRBJ2-7	15	CASSLRRRGSGEQYF
TRBV5-1	TRBD2	TRBJ2-1	16	CASSIRLGTSGNEQFF
TRBV7-3	TRBD1	TRBJ2-3	16	CASSATGTGGTDTQYF
TRBV7-3	TRBD1	TRBJ1-1	13	CASSLQGATEAFF
TRBV11-2	TRBD2	TRBJ2-1	14	CASSLLAVDNEQFF
TRBV5-4	TRBD1	TRBJ1-1	15	CASSLGGQGRTEAFF
TRBV6-1	-	TRBJ1-5	14	CASSVRGGNQPQHF
TRBV5-1	-	TRBJ2-2	16	CASSPYGRLNTGELFF
TRBV6-5	TRBD2	TRBJ2-1	16	CASSYAGVVPYNEQFF
TRBV7-8	-	TRBJ1-1	15	CASSYQTEMNTEAFF
TRBV28	-	TRBJ2-3	13	CASTASSTDTQYF
TRBV5-1	-	TRBJ2-7	15	CASSGAWDKSYEQYF
TRBV6-6	TRBD1	TRBJ1-2	13	CASSEGQNYGYTF
TRBV4-1	TRBD2	TRBJ2-3	15	CASCLAGGPPDTQYF
TRBV5-6	-	TRBJ2-1	16	CASSTPQGQGYNEQFF
TRBV5-1	-	TRBJ2-7	12	CASSSGHYEQYF
TRBV30	TRBD2	TRBJ2-5	16	CAWSVGLAGAQETQYF
TRBV11-2	TRBD1	TRBJ1-2	13	CASSFQGADGYTF
TRBV6-1	-	TRBJ1-5	15	CASSEIRAPYQPQHF